This TCR beta chain was identified during a study of cytomegalovirus exposure and HLA in healthy donors. The PCR had 60 Vbeta and 13 Jbeta primers. Assay used: immunoSEQ multiplex PCR; TCRdb lists only in-frame clones, some missing. The top ten hold 0.9% to 1.5% of the sample, which has some 100,000 clones, 80% to 90% seen once. The V end lost 4 bases, the J end lost 0 bases, and 7 bases lay between the germline ends. Germline loops: CDR1 MNHEY, CDR2 SMNVEV (reference sequence). This CDR3 region has 13 residues. This TCR came from a young woman in good health and CMV-seronegative. The sample consisted of PBMCs. This chain uses TRBV27 with TRBJ2-7; no firm D call. The CDR3 here is CASSYQDSYEQYF. The CDR3 nucleotides read TGTGCCAGCAGTTACCAGGACTCCTACGAGCAGTACTTC.